This note documents a single TCR beta chain sequence. Its antigen is not known. This specimen belongs to a study of T cell responses to AZD1222 COVID-19 vaccine. This table comes from immunoSEQ multiplex PCR, and its TCRdb copy is limited to in-frame clones, with some not included. The repertoire holds 120,000 or so clones, with roughly four fifths as singletons. CDR3 length: 15 residues. J lost 4 bases, V lost 0 bases, and 5 bases had no gene match. Germline CDR1 and CDR2: MNHEY and SVGEGT. Study-wide points: The study identified only five to seven AZD1222 recipients as seropositive at baseline.

The sequences come from peripheral blood, collected on day 0 of AZD1222 vaccination. This receptor was obtained from an adult in good health. This rearrangement joins TRBV6-2 or TRBV6-3 to TRBJ2-5; 7 nucleotides align to TRBD1. The CDR3 is CASSYSGTVGETQYF. The CDR3 coding sequence is TGTGCCAGCAGTTACTCGGGGACAGTGGGAGAGACCCAGTACTTC.